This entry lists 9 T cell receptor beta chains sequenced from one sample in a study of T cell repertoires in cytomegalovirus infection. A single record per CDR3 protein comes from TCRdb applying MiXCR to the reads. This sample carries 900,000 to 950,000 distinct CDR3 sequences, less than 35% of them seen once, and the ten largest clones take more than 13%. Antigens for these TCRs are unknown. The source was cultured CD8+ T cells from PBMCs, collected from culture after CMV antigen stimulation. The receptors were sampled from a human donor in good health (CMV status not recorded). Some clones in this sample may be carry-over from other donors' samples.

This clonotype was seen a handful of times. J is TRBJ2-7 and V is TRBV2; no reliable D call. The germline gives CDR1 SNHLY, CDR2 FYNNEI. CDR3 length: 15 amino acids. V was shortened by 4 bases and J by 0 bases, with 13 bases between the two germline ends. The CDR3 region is CASSVWEPVSYEQYF. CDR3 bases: TGTGCCAGCAGTGTGTGGGAACCTGTCTCCTACGAGCAGTACTTC.

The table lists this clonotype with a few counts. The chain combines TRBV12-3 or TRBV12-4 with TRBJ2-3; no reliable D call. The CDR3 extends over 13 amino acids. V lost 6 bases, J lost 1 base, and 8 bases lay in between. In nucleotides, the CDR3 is TGTGCCAGCAGCGCGAGGCGCACAGATACGCAGTATTTT. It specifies CASSARRTDTQYF.

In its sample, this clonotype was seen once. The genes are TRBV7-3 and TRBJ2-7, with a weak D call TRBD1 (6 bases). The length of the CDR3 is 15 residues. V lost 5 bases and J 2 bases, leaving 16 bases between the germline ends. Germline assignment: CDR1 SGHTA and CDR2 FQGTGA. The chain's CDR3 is CASSGEGENAYEQYV. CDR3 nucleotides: TGTGCCAGCAGCGGCGAGGGGGAGAATGCCTACGAGCAGTACGTC.

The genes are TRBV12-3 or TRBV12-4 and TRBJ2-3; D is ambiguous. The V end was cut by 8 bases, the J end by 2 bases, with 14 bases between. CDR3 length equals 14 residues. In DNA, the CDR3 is TGTGCCAGCCGTTCTGGCGTTTCCACAGATACGCAGTATTTT. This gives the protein CASRSGVSTDTQYF.

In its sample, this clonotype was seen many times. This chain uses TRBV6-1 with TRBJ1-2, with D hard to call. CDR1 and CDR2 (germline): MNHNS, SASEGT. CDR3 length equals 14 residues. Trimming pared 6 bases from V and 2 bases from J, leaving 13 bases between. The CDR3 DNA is TGTGCCAGCAGAGCTCTGGACCGCAACTATGGCTACACCTTC. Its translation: CASRALDRNYGYTF.

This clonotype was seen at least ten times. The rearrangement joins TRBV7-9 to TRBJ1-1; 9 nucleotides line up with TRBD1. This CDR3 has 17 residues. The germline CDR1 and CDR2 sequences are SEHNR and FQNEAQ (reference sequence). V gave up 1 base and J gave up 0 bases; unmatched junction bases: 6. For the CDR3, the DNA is TGTGCCAGCAGCTTAGAAGGTGGGACAGGGATGAACACTGAAGCTTTCTTT. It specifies CASSLEGGTGMNTEAFF.

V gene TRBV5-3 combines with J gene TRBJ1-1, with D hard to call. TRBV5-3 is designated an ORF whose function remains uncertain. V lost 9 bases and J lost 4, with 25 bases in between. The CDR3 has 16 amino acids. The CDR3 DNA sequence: TGTGCCAACAGCTTGGGGTTACAGATTCCGGGCACTGAAGCTTTCTTT. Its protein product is CANSLGLQIPGTEAFF.

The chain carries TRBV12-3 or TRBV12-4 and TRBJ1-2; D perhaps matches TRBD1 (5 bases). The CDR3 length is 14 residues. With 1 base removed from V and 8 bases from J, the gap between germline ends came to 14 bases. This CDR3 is CASSLVGTGRGYTF. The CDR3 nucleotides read TGTGCCAGCAGTTTAGTGGGAACAGGTCGCGGCTACACCTTC.

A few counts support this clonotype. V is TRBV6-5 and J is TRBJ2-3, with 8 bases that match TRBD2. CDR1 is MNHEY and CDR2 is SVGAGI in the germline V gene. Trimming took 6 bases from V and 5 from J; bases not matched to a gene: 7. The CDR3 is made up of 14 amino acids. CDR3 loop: CASSHGRGRDTQYF. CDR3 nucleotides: TGTGCCAGCAGCCACGGGAGGGGCAGAGATACGCAGTATTTT.